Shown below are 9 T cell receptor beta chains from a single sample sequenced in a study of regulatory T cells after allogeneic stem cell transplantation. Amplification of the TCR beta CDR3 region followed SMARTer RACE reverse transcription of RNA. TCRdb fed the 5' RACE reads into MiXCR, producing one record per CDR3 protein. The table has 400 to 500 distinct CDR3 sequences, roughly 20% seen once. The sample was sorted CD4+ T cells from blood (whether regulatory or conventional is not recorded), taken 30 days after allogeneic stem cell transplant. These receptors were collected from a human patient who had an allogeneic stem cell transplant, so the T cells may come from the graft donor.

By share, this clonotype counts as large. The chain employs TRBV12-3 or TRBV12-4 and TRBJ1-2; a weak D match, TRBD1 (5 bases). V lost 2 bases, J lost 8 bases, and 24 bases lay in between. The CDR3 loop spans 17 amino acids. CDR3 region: CASSLNPWGVGVKGYTF. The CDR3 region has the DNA TGTGCCAGCAGTTTAAATCCATGGGGTGTGGGGGTGAAGGGCTACACCTTC.

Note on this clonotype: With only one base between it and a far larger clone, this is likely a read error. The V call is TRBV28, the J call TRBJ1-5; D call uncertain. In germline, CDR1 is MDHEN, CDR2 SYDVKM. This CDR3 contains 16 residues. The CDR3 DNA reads TGTGCCGGCAGTTTAACCTGGCGCATTAGCAATCAGCCCCAGCATTTT. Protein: CAGSLTWRISNQPQHF.

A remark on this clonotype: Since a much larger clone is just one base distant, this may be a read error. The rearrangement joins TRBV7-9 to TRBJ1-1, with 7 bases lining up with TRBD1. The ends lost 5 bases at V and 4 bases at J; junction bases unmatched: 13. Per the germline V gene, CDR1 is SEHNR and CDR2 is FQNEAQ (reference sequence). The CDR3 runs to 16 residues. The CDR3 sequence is CASSLDRVSRFTEAFF. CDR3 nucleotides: TGTGCCAGCAGCCTTGACAGGGTCTCACGGTTCACTGAAGCTTTCTTT.

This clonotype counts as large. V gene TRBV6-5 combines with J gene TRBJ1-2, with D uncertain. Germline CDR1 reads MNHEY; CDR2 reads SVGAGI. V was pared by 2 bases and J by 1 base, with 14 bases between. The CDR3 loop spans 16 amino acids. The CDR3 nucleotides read TGTGCCAGCAGTTACCGACTGGACCCTGTTAACTATGGCTACACCTTC. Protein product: CASSYRLDPVNYGYTF.

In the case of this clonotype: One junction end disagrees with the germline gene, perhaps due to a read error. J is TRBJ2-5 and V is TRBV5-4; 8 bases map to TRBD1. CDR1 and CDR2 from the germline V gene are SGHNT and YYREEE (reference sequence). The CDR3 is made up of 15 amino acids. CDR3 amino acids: CASNLANRGSETQHF. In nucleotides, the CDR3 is TGTGCCAGCAACTTGGCAAACAGGGGGTCAGAGACCCAGCACTTC.

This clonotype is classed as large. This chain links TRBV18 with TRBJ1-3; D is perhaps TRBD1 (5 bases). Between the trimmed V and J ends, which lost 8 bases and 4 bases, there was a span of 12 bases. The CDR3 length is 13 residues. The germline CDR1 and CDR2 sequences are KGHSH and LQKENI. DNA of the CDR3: TGTGCCAGCCGATTCGGACAAGGAAACACCATATATTTT. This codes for CASRFGQGNTIYF.

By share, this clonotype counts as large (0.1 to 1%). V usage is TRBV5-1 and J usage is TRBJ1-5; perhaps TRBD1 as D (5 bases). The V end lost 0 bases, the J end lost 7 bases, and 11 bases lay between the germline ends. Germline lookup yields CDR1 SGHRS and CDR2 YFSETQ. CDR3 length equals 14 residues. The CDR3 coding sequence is TGCGCCAGCAGCTTGGGTGGGACGGAGCAGCCCCAGCATTTT. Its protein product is CASSLGGTEQPQHF.

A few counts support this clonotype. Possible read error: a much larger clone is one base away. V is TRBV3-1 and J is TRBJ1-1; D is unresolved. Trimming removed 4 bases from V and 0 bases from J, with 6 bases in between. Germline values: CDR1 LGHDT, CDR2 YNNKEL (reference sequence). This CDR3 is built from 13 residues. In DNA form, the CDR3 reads TGTGCCAGCAGCCCGGGCTTGAACACTGAAGCTTTCTTT. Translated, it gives CASSPGLNTEAFF. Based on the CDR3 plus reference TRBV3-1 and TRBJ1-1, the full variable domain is DTAVSQTPKYLVTQMGNDKSIKCEQNLGHDTMYWYKQDSKKFLKIMFSYNNKELIINETVPNRFSPKSPDKAHLNLHINSLELGDSAVYFCASSPGLNTEAFFGQGTRLTVV.

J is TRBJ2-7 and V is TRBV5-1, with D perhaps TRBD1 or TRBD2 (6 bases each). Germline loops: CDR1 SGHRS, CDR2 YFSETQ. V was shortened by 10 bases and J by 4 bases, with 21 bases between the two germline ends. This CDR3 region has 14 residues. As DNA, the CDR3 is TGCGCCGGCGGCTTGGTCGGGGGCTCATACGAGCAGTACTTC. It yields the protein CAGGLVGGSYEQYF.